Following are 30 T cell receptor beta chains from one sample sequenced in a study of blood T cells in healthy people across ages. A second PCR, run for about 6 to 12 cycles, used a sample-barcoded 5' primer plus a J-beta primer mix. TCRdb re-called the 5' RACE reads with MiXCR, one entry per CDR3 protein. Of around 970,000 distinct CDR3 sequences listed, just over 50% were seen once; the top ten hold roughly 23%. The sample was blood. These receptors originate from a woman in her fifties or sixties in good health.

This clonotype was found a few times. The chain employs TRBV4-1 and TRBJ1-5, with D uncertain. This CDR3 contains 13 residues. Trimming stripped 8 bases from V and 7 bases from J, with 15 bases between. CDR1 and CDR2 (germline): MGHRA, YSYEKL. The CDR3 region has the DNA TGCGCCAGCGCCCAGAATCTCGGGCAGCCCCAGCATTTT. This translates into CASAQNLGQPQHF.

The chain recombines TRBV5-1 with TRBJ2-7, with a possible D match to TRBD1 (6 bases). Trimming removed 3 bases from V and 0 bases from J, with 13 bases in between. The CDR3 spans 15 residues. Germline CDR1 and CDR2: SGHRS and YFSETQ. The CDR3 is CASSSRRGSSYEQYF. The CDR3 DNA is TGCGCCAGCAGCTCCCGTAGGGGGAGCTCCTACGAGCAGTACTTC.

This clonotype appeared a few times. The chain carries TRBV6-1 and TRBJ2-2; 11 nucleotides align to TRBD2. With V trimmed by 6 bases and J by 1 base, 4 bases remained unmatched. Germline CDR1 reads MNHNS; CDR2 reads SASEGT. The CDR3 has 16 amino acids. This CDR3 is CASRRLAGLNTGELFF. For the CDR3, the DNA is TGTGCCAGCAGAAGACTAGCGGGGCTGAACACCGGGGAGCTGTTTTTT.

The V call is TRBV2, the J call TRBJ1-1; D is ambiguous. Germline lookup yields CDR1 SNHLY and CDR2 FYNNEI. V was clipped by 5 bases and J by 3 bases, with 7 bases between them. CDR3 size: 12 residues. Here the CDR3 DNA reads TGTGCCAGCAGTACTACTCACACTGAAGCTTTCTTT. It specifies CASSTTHTEAFF. The full variable domain, its missing parts supplied by reference TRBV2 and TRBJ1-1, is EPEVTQTPSHQVTQMGQEVILRCVPISNHLYFYWYRQILGQKVEFLVSFYNNEISEKSEIFDDQFSVERPDGSNFTLKIRSTKLEDSAMYFCASSTTHTEAFFGQGTRLTVV.

The rearrangement links TRBV7-2 to TRBJ2-4, with 8 bases aligning to TRBD1. The DNA end is a closer match to TRBJ2-7, so the J assignment may be wrong. Germline assignment: CDR1 SGHTA and CDR2 FQGNSA. CDR3 length: 15 residues. CDR3 coding DNA: TGTGCCAGCAGCTCGCGGACAGGGAACCTCTACGAGCAGTACTTC. This translates into CASSSRTGNLYEQYF.

The CDR3, as DNA: TGTGCCAGCACCCCTGGTGGGGGATCCTACAATGAGCAGTACTTC. Residues: CASTPGGGSYNEQYF. The V and J genes are TRBV6-6 and TRBJ2-1; D tentatively reads TRBD1 or TRBD2 (5 bases each). The J call may be in error: the DNA end matches TRBJ2-7 better. This CDR3 is 15 amino acids long. Per germline, CDR1 MNHNY and CDR2 SVGAGI (reference sequence).

V usage is TRBV7-9 and J usage is TRBJ2-3; 8 bases are a match to TRBD2. This CDR3 region has 16 residues. CDR1 is SEHNR, CDR2 FQNEAQ, per germline (reference sequence). Germline trimming cut 5 bases from V and 4 bases from J; bases unmatched to any gene: 11. As DNA, the CDR3 is TGTGCCAGCAGCCCCAGCGGGAGTATCGGATCAGATACGCAGTATTTT. It specifies CASSPSGSIGSDTQYF. Filled out from reference TRBV7-9 and TRBJ2-3, the complete variable domain reads DTGVSQNPRHKITKRGQNVTFRCDPISEHNRLYWYRQTLGQGPEFLTYFQNEAQLEKSRLLSDRFSAERPKGSFSTLEIQRTEQGDSAMYLCASSPSGSIGSDTQYFGPGTRLTVL.

The CDR3 reads CASSLVGGAQDEQYF. The DNA for the CDR3 is TGTGCCAGCAGCTTAGTAGGAGGGGCGCAAGACGAGCAGTACTTC. J is TRBJ2-5 and V is TRBV7-2; D perhaps matches TRBD2 (6 bases). The end of the DNA fits TRBJ2-7 better, so the J call may be wrong. The length of the CDR3 is 15 residues. Germline V gene sequence: CDR1 SGHTA, CDR2 FQGNSA.

In its sample, this clonotype was seen once. The chain links TRBV6-4 to TRBJ2-4; D perhaps matches TRBD2 (5 bases). Germline CDR1 reads MRHNA; CDR2 reads SNTAGT. Trimming cost V 3 bases and J 9 bases, with 12 bases left between them. The CDR3 spans 13 residues. DNA for the CDR3: TGTGCCAGCAGTGAACGACTGGGGAGCATTCAGTACTTC. As protein: CASSERLGSIQYF.

This clonotype was detected only a few times. This chain connects TRBV2 to TRBJ2-5, with TRBD1 identical over 8 bases. V dropped 4 bases and J dropped 4; count of bases not matched to a gene: 5. CDR3 length equals 14 residues. Looked up from germline, CDR1 is SNHLY and CDR2 is FYNNEI. CDR3 sequence: CASSGQGILETQYF. The CDR3 coding sequence is TGTGCCAGCAGTGGACAGGGGATTTTAGAGACCCAGTACTTC. Complete variable domain (other parts from reference TRBV2 and TRBJ2-5): EPEVTQTPSHQVTQMGQEVILRCVPISNHLYFYWYRQILGQKVEFLVSFYNNEISEKSEIFDDQFSVERPDGSNFTLKIRSTKLEDSAMYFCASSGQGILETQYFGPGTRLLVL.

This clonotype was found a few times. The genes are TRBV12-3 or TRBV12-4 and TRBJ1-5; 9 positions match TRBD1. The CDR3 extends over 14 amino acids. Trimming cost V 7 bases and J 7 bases; bases outside gene matches: 8. CDR3 protein: CASTIRGQGQPQHF. The CDR3 nucleotides read TGTGCCAGCACTATAAGGGGACAGGGCCAGCCCCAGCATTTT.

The chain links TRBV12-3 or TRBV12-4 to TRBJ2-3, with 11 bases fitting TRBD1. The J segment lost 2 bases and the V segment lost 5 bases, leaving 6 bases of the junction unmatched. The CDR3 totals 16 residues. DNA of the CDR3: TGTGCCAGCAGTAAGGGGACAGGGGGGTTCACAGATACGCAGTATTTT. Its protein is CASSKGTGGFTDTQYF.

The chain is built from TRBV6-2 or TRBV6-3 and TRBJ2-7; 9 bases map to TRBD1. Trimming removed 6 bases from V and 0 bases from J; junction bases left unmatched: 12. The germline gives CDR1 MNHEY, CDR2 SVGEGT. This CDR3 spans 17 amino acids. CDR3 sequence: CASRPWGTGTTSYEQYF. In DNA, the CDR3 is TGTGCCAGCAGACCCTGGGGGACAGGGACAACCTCCTACGAGCAGTACTTC.

The CDR3 nucleotides read TGTGCCATCAGTCGGGACTTAGGTGTTGGTACGCAGTATTTT. Its translation: CAISRDLGVGTQYF. The J gene is TRBJ2-3, the V gene TRBV10-3; tentatively, D is TRBD2 (6 bases). CDR1 and CDR2 (germline): ENHRY, SYGVKD. V was pared by 5 bases and J by 8 bases, with 17 bases between. The CDR3 has 14 amino acids.

This clonotype was counted a few times. The rearrangement uses TRBV18 and TRBJ2-5, with a possible D match to TRBD2 (6 bases). The V end was cut by 4 bases, the J end by 4 bases, with 16 bases between. Germline-derived CDR1 and CDR2 are KGHSH and LQKENI. The CDR3 runs 15 residues. This CDR3 is CASSLGLGGRETQYF. The CDR3 DNA reads as TGTGCCAGCTCACTGGGACTTGGTGGGCGAGAGACCCAGTACTTC.

A single count supports this clonotype. This rearrangement joins TRBV12-3 or TRBV12-4 to TRBJ2-7; 14 bases map to TRBD2. Unmatched junction bases numbered 7, after V lost 4 bases and J lost 2 bases. The CDR3 loop spans 17 amino acids. The DNA for the CDR3 is TGTGCCAGCAGTTCCTTCGGGACTAGCGGGAGAGCCTACGAGCAGTACTTC. Residues: CASSSFGTSGRAYEQYF.

The J gene is TRBJ1-2, the V gene TRBV29-1; D gene ambiguous. The CDR3 has 11 residues. The V gene's germline CDR1 is SQVTM and CDR2 ANQGSEA. Deletions cut 2 bases from V and 7 bases from J, with 8 bases between. The CDR3 DNA reads as TGCAGCGTTGAAAAGGGAGGTGGCTACACCTTC. Translating gives CSVEKGGGYTF. Combining the CDR3 with reference TRBV29-1 and TRBJ1-2 gives the whole variable domain SAVISQKPSRDICQRGTSLTIQCQVDSQVTMMFWYRQQPGQSLTLIATANQGSEATYESGFVIDKFPISRPNLTFSTLTVSNMSPEDSSIYLCSVEKGGGYTFGSGTRLTVV.

V usage is TRBV6-2 or TRBV6-3 and J usage is TRBJ2-7; 7 nucleotides agree with TRBD2. Germline V gene data show CDR1 as MNHEY and CDR2 as SVGEGT. The CDR3 has 15 amino acids. With 7 bases clipped from V and 3 bases from J, the junction kept 12 bases outside the gene matches. CDR3 region: CASTRREGPSYEQYF. The CDR3 nucleotides are TGTGCCAGCACCCGGAGGGAGGGCCCGAGCTACGAGCAGTACTTC.

This clonotype was counted only a few times. The J gene is TRBJ2-7, the V gene TRBV11-2; TRBD1 or TRBD2 may be the D gene (5 bases each). CDR3 size: 14 residues. Germline loops: CDR1 SGHAT, CDR2 FQNNGV. V was cut by 3 bases and J by 6 bases, with 15 bases left in between. For the CDR3, the DNA is TGTGCCAGCAGCTTCTCGGGACGTCAAAGCGAGCAGTACTTC. Encoded protein: CASSFSGRQSEQYF.

The chain uses TRBV4-3 and TRBJ1-2, with no clear D. Trimming left V 0 bases short and J 1 base short, with 12 bases between. The CDR3 is made up of 16 amino acids. Germline V gene sequence: CDR1 LGHNA, CDR2 YSLEER. The CDR3 DNA follows: TGCGCCAGCAGCCAAGATACCGGGAATCTTAACTATGGCTACACCTTC. Its translation is CASSQDTGNLNYGYTF.

The chain uses TRBV28 and TRBJ1-2; D not resolved. The V end was cut by 1 base, the J end by 7 bases, with 22 bases between. Germline CDR1 is MDHEN and CDR2 is SYDVKM. The CDR3 runs to 17 residues. The CDR3 DNA follows: TGTGCCAGCAGTTTATCCGGAAGCGGGCCATTAAAGGGTGGCTACACCTTC. This translates into CASSLSGSGPLKGGYTF.

In nucleotides, the CDR3 is TGTGCCACCCCTCTAGCGGGAGTAGACGAGCAGTACTTC. Translation: CATPLAGVDEQYF. The rearrangement uses TRBV15 and TRBJ2-7; 10 bases align to TRBD2. Germline lookup yields CDR1 LNHNV and CDR2 YYDKDF (reference sequence). V gave up 8 bases and J gave up 5 bases; unmatched junction bases: 6. The CDR3 length is 13 residues.

The J gene is TRBJ2-1, the V gene TRBV20-1; TRBD2 aligns across 11 bases. Germline loops: CDR1 DFQATT, CDR2 SNEGSKA (reference sequence). The J segment lost 5 bases and the V segment lost 5 bases, leaving 5 bases of the junction unmatched. The CDR3 has 14 amino acids. Here the CDR3 reads CSASLGLADNEQFF. The CDR3 nucleotides are TGCAGTGCTTCCCTGGGACTAGCGGACAATGAGCAGTTCTTC.

V and J are TRBV12-3 or TRBV12-4 and TRBJ2-5; the D gene could be TRBD1 or TRBD2 (5 bases each). This CDR3 has 13 amino acids. V lost 6 bases to trimming and J lost 5 bases, with 13 bases between them. The CDR3 nucleotides read TGTGCCAGCAGAGACGGGACGTATGAGACCCAGTACTTC. Amino acid sequence: CASRDGTYETQYF.

The chain has TRBV28 and TRBJ2-1; D is perhaps TRBD1 (6 bases). Germline V gene lookup returns CDR1 MDHEN and CDR2 SYDVKM. Trimming pared 6 bases from V and 10 bases from J, leaving 10 bases between. The CDR3 has 11 amino acids. The CDR3 reads CASSKGEEQFF. CDR3 nucleotides: TGTGCCAGCAGCAAGGGGGAGGAGCAGTTCTTC.

J is TRBJ2-2 and V is TRBV2; 7 nucleotides align to TRBD1. The CDR3 spans 14 residues. V lost 4 bases, J lost 7 bases, and 6 bases stayed unmatched. Germline V gene data show CDR1 as SNHLY and CDR2 as FYNNEI. The CDR3 loop reads CASSARTGLGELFF. DNA of the CDR3: TGTGCCAGCAGTGCCCGGACAGGACTCGGGGAGCTGTTTTTT.

V is TRBV2 and J is TRBJ1-5; D remains unclear. The CDR3 contains 12 residues. The germline gives CDR1 SNHLY, CDR2 FYNNEI. Trimming removed 3 bases from V and 6 bases from J, with 6 bases in between. The CDR3 is CASSDRLQPQHF. The CDR3 DNA sequence: TGTGCCAGCAGTGATAGGCTTCAGCCCCAGCATTTT. The full variable domain, rest sourced from reference TRBV2 and TRBJ1-5, is EPEVTQTPSHQVTQMGQEVILRCVPISNHLYFYWYRQILGQKVEFLVSFYNNEISEKSEIFDDQFSVERPDGSNFTLKIRSTKLEDSAMYFCASSDRLQPQHFGDGTRLSIL.

This chain joins TRBV11-2 and TRBJ2-1, with 10 bases lining up with TRBD2. The CDR3 has 14 amino acids. Trimming took 2 bases from V and 6 from J; bases not matched to a gene: 1. In germline, CDR1 is SGHAT, CDR2 FQNNGV. CDR3 sequence reads: CASSLQREGNEQFF. The CDR3 DNA sequence: TGTGCCAGCAGCTTACAGCGGGAGGGCAATGAGCAGTTCTTC.

This clonotype was counted only a few times. CDR3 region: CASSLRGDSETQYF. CDR3 nucleotide sequence: TGTGCCAGCAGTCTCAGGGGAGATTCGGAGACCCAGTACTTC. This chain uses TRBV28 with TRBJ2-7, with D tentatively TRBD1 (6 bases). The end of the DNA is better explained by TRBJ2-5, so the J call may be wrong. CDR1 and CDR2 from the germline V gene are MDHEN and SYDVKM. The CDR3 covers 14 residues.

The chain combines TRBV13 with TRBJ1-4; 8 bases are a match to TRBD1. Germline lookup yields CDR1 PRHDT and CDR2 FYEKMQ (reference sequence). This CDR3 has 16 residues. The V gene end was trimmed by 5 bases and the J gene end by 4 bases; junction bases not matched to a gene: 9. CDR3 residues: CASSETQGGGNEKLFF. Here the CDR3 DNA reads TGTGCCAGCAGCGAAACACAGGGGGGCGGTAATGAAAAACTGTTTTTT.